Presented here are 15 T cell receptor beta chains from one specimen sequenced in a study of T cells in Graves' hyperthyroidism and ophthalmopathy. Template material for amplifying TCR beta CDR3 regions consisted of RNA transcripts. The primer set for the first-round RT-PCR of the TCR CDR3 was HTBI. TCRdb re-called the multiplex PCR reads through MiXCR, storing one row per CDR3 protein. The repertoire includes under 350,000 distinct CDR3 sequences, about 18% of them detected once, and around 47% sits in the top ten. The material sequenced was blood. The origin of the receptors is a woman aged 50 to 60 with Graves' hyperthyroidism.

In this sample, this clonotype turned up a few times. The chain links TRBV11-2 to TRBJ2-2; 13 bases line up with TRBD2. This CDR3 has 21 amino acids. Germline CDR1 is SGHAT and CDR2 is FQNNGV. J lost 0 bases, V lost 0 bases, and 10 bases had no gene match. The CDR3 here is CASSLDLGTSGARTNTGELFF. CDR3 DNA sequence: TGTGCCAGCAGCTTAGATCTGGGGACTAGCGGGGCCCGGACGAACACCGGGGAGCTGTTTTTT. Supplemented by reference TRBV11-2 and TRBJ2-2, the full variable domain reads EAGVAQSPRYKIIEKRQSVAFWCNPISGHATLYWYQQILGQGPKLLIQFQNNGVVDDSQLPKDRFSAERLKGVDSTLKIQPAKLEDSAVYLCASSLDLGTSGARTNTGELFFGEGSRLTVL.

This clonotype has ten or more counts. V and J are TRBV24-1 and TRBJ2-3; D not certain. The germline V gene encodes CDR1 KGHDR and CDR2 SFDVKD. The CDR3 spans 14 residues. V lost 3 bases and J 4 bases, leaving 10 bases between the germline ends. CDR3 nucleotide sequence: TGTGCCACCAGTGATGGTGGACGAGCAGATACGCAGTATTTT. The encoded protein is CATSDGGRADTQYF.

The V call is TRBV11-2, the J call TRBJ2-5; D is perhaps TRBD1 (6 bases). Trimming removed 8 bases from V and 4 bases from J, with 11 bases in between. The CDR3 runs to 12 residues. CDR1 is SGHAT and CDR2 is FQNNGV in the germline V gene. The CDR3 coding sequence is TGTGCCAGCGGGGGCCCAGGAGAGACCCAGTACTTC. Protein sequence: CASGGPGETQYF.

This sequence joins TRBV27 and TRBJ1-1, with D maybe TRBD1 (5 bases). The CDR3 covers 12 residues. V dropped 6 bases and J dropped 6 bases, with 11 bases sitting between them. CDR1 and CDR2 (germline): MNHEY, SMNVEV (reference sequence). DNA of the CDR3: TGTGCCAGCAGCGGGCAGGGTTCTGAAGCTTTCTTT. As protein: CASSGQGSEAFF.

The chain joins TRBV6-1 to TRBJ1-5; 8 bases are shared with TRBD1. The V gene end was trimmed by 5 bases and the J gene end by 5 bases; junction bases not matched to a gene: 11. CDR3 length: 16 residues. CDR1 and CDR2 (germline): MNHNS, SASEGT. As DNA, the CDR3 is TGTGCCAGCAGTCAGCTGCCGGGACAGGAACATCAGCCCCAGCATTTT. This translates into CASSQLPGQEHQPQHF.

This clonotype was seen only a few times. CDR3 sequence: CASSQIGYEQFF. CDR3 in DNA: TGTGCCAGCAGCCAAATTGGGTATGAGCAGTTCTTC. The chain is built from TRBV14 and TRBJ2-1; D remains ambiguous. This CDR3 has 12 residues. The V and J ends lost 2 bases and 8 bases respectively, with 7 bases between them. Germline V gene data show CDR1 as SGHDN and CDR2 as FVKESK. Full variable domain (rest looked up from reference TRBV14 and TRBJ2-1): EAGVTQFPSHSVIEKGQTVTLRCDPISGHDNLYWYRRVMGKEIKFLLHFVKESKQDESGMPNNRFLAERTGGTYSTLKVQPAELEDSGVYFCASSQIGYEQFFGPGTRLTVL.

This clonotype was observed at least ten times. The rearrangement uses TRBV12-3 or TRBV12-4 and TRBJ1-3, with 8 bases identical to TRBD1. The CDR3 consists of 12 residues. J gave up 5 bases and V 9 bases, and 3 bases lay outside the gene matches. CDR3 nucleotide sequence: TGTGCCAGTACCAGGGGGCGAAACACCATATATTTT. Residues: CASTRGRNTIYF.

This clonotype was recorded many times. The J gene is TRBJ2-5, the V gene TRBV20-1; the match to TRBD2 covers 7 bases. CDR3 length: 14 residues. Germline-derived CDR1 and CDR2 are DFQATT and SNEGSKA (reference sequence). V dropped 6 bases and J dropped 2; count of bases not matched to a gene: 9. The CDR3 region has the DNA TGCAGTGCGAGCGGCGGGAGAACTCAAGAGACCCAGTACTTC. As protein: CSASGGRTQETQYF.

The J gene is TRBJ2-5, the V gene TRBV29-1, with D possibly matching TRBD1 (5 bases). This CDR3 is 13 amino acids long. CDR1 and CDR2 (germline): SQVTM, ANQGSEA. With 4 bases removed from V and 5 bases from J, the gap between germline ends came to 14 bases. CDR3 DNA sequence: TGCAGCGTTGGGGCTCCAAAGGGGGAGACCCAGTACTTC. Its protein is CSVGAPKGETQYF.

This clonotype was seen only a few times. The genes are TRBV10-2 and TRBJ1-5, with 7 bases that match TRBD1. CDR1 and CDR2 from the germline V gene are WSHSY and SAAADI. Germline trimming cut 2 bases from V and 5 bases from J; bases unmatched to any gene: 3. The CDR3 runs to 14 residues. DNA for the CDR3: TGCGCCAGCAGTGAGGCAGGGGGATATCAGCCCCAGCATTTT. Its protein product is CASSEAGGYQPQHF.

This clonotype was seen a few times. The gene calls are TRBV5-5 and TRBJ1-5; D may be TRBD1 (6 bases). Germline CDR1 is SGHKS and CDR2 is YYEKEE (reference sequence). Trimming took off 0 bases at V and 6 bases at J, with 13 bases between the two ends. This CDR3 has 15 residues. CDR3 DNA: TGTGCCAGCAGCTTGGAGGGTAGGGGGAGTCAGCCCCAGCATTTT. It specifies CASSLEGRGSQPQHF. The whole variable domain, remainder taken from reference TRBV5-5 and TRBJ1-5, is DAGVTQSPTHLIKTRGQQVTLRCSPISGHKSVSWYQQVLGQGPQFIFQYYEKEERGRGNFPDRFSARQFPNYSSELNVNALLLGDSALYLCASSLEGRGSQPQHFGDGTRLSIL.

The CDR3 loop reads CSVEPPGLAGNEQFF. DNA for the CDR3: TGCAGCGTTGAGCCCCCGGGACTAGCGGGTAATGAGCAGTTCTTC. The chain joins TRBV29-1 to TRBJ2-1; 12 positions agree with TRBD2. J lost 7 bases, V lost 3 bases, and 7 bases had no gene match. This CDR3 region has 15 residues. Germline loops: CDR1 SQVTM, CDR2 ANQGSEA.

This clonotype has a count of ten or more. V and J are TRBV28 and TRBJ1-2; D is possibly TRBD1 (5 bases). The CDR3 is 17 residues long. Looked up from germline, CDR1 is MDHEN and CDR2 is SYDVKM. V lost 2 bases and J lost 1, with 17 bases in between. This CDR3 is CASSLLPRGPINYGYTF. DNA for the CDR3: TGTGCCAGCAGTTTACTCCCCCGGGGCCCAATTAACTATGGCTACACCTTC.

The chain links TRBV5-1 to TRBJ1-4; 11 nucleotides agree with TRBD1. The length of the CDR3 is 15 residues. Per germline, CDR1 SGHRS and CDR2 YFSETQ. The J segment lost 8 bases and the V segment lost 4 bases, leaving 7 bases of the junction unmatched. In DNA, the CDR3 is TGCGCCAGCAGCAGGACAGGGGGCGCGAAGGAAAAACTGTTTTTT. It encodes CASSRTGGAKEKLFF.

This clonotype was counted many times. The chain joins TRBV28 to TRBJ2-5, with 7 bases that match TRBD2. Germline V gene sequence: CDR1 MDHEN, CDR2 SYDVKM. The trim removed 6 bases at V and 2 bases at J, leaving 3 bases unmatched. This CDR3 is built from 13 residues. CDR3 DNA sequence: TGTGCCAGCAGGGCTAGCGGACAAGAGACCCAGTACTTC. The encoded protein is CASRASGQETQYF. Drawing the rest from reference TRBV28 and TRBJ2-5, the complete variable domain is DVKVTQSSRYLVKRTGEKVFLECVQDMDHENMFWYRQDPGLGLRLIYFSYDVKMKEKGDIPEGYSVSREKKERFSLILESASTNQTSMYLCASRASGQETQYFGPGTRLLVL.